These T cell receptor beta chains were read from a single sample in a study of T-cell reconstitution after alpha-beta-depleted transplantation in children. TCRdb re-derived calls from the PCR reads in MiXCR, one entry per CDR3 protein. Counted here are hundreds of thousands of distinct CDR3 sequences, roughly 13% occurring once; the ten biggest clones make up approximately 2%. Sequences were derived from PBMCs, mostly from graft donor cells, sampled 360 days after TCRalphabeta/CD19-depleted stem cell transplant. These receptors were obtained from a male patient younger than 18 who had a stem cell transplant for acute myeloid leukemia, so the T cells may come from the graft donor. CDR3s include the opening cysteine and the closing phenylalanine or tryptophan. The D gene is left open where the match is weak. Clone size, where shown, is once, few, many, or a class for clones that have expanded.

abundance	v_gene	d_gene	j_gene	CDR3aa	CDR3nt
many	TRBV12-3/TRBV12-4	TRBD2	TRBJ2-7	CASSLWVASNGGEQYF	TGTGCCAGCAGTTTATGGGTAGCGTCCAACGGGGGGGAGCAGTACTTC
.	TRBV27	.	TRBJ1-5	CASSLSTADQPQHF	TGTGCCAGCAGTTTATCGACAGCCGATCAGCCCCAGCATTTT
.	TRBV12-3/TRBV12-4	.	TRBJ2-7	CASNPGTSYEQYF	TGTGCCAGCAATCCCGGGACTTCCTACGAGCAGTACTTC
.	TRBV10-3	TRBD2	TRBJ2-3	CAAQAGGGTDTQYF	TGTGCCGCCCAAGCGGGAGGAGGCACAGATACGCAGTATTTT
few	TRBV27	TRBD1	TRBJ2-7	CASSLSDRPPFYEQYF	TGTGCCAGCAGTTTGTCGGACAGGCCGCCCTTTTACGAGCAGTACTTC
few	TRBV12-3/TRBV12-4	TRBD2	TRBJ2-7	CASSLPRTSGSYEQYF	TGTGCCAGCAGTCTCCCGAGGACTAGCGGGAGCTACGAGCAGTACTTC
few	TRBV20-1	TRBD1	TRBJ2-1	CSAPNRGHSYNEQFF	TGCAGTGCTCCCAACAGGGGCCACTCCTACAATGAGCAGTTCTTC
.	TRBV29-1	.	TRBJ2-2	CSVDRGNNVPGELFF	TGCAGCGTCGATCGGGGGAATAATGTTCCCGGGGAGCTGTTTTTT
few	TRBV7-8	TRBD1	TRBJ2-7	CASSKQGIPHVSSYEQYF	TGTGCCAGCAGCAAACAGGGGATCCCGCATGTTAGCTCCTACGAGCAGTACTTC
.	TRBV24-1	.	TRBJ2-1	CATSDFKSEQFF	TGTGCCACCAGTGATTTTAAGAGTGAGCAGTTCTTC
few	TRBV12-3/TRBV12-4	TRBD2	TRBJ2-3	CASSLNLAGGSTDTQYF	TGTGCCAGCAGTTTAAACCTAGCGGGAGGAAGCACAGATACGCAGTATTTT
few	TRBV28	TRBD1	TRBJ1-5	CASSLDRGLKNQPQHF	TGTGCCAGCAGCCTCGACAGGGGGCTGAAAAATCAGCCCCAGCATTTT
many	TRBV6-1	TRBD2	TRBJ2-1	CASRDRLAAYNEQFF	TGTGCCAGCAGGGACCGACTAGCGGCTTACAATGAGCAGTTCTTC
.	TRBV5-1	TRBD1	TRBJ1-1	CASSLRTGENTEAFF	TGCGCCAGCAGCCTCCGGACAGGGGAGAACACTGAAGCTTTCTTT